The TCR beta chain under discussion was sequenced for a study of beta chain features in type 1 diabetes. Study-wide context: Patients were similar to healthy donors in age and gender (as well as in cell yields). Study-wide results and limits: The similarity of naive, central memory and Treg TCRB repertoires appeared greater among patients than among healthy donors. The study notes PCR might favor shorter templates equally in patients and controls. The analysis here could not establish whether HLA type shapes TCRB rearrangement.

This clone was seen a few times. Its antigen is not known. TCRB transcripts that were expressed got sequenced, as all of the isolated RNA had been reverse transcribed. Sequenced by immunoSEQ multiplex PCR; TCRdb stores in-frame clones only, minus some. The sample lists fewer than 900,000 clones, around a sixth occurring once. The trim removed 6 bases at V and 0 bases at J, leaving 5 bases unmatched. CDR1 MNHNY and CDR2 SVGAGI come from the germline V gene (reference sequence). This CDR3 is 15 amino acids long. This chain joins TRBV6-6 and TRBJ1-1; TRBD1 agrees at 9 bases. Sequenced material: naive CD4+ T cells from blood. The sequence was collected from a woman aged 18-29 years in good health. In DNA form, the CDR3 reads TGTGCCAGCAGAGACGGACAGGGGATGAACACTGAAGCTTTCTTT. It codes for CASRDGQGMNTEAFF.